Presented here are 5 T cell receptor beta chains from one specimen sequenced in a study of blood T cell repertoires in COVID-19. Data came from immunoSEQ multiplex PCR; TCRdb stores just in-frame clones and leaves some out. Among approximately 25,000 clones listed, 82% were seen once. Material: peripheral blood. The source is a human donor in a cohort sampled during active COVID-19.

The chain employs TRBV28 and TRBJ1-2; TRBD1 aligns across 8 bases. The CDR3 contains 14 residues. Trimming cost V 5 bases and J 4 bases; bases outside gene matches: 6. Germline V gene sequence: CDR1 MDHEN, CDR2 SYDVKM. The CDR3 here is CASSNPTGAYGYTF. The CDR3 nucleotides are TGTGCCAGCAGTAATCCGACAGGGGCCTATGGCTACACCTTC.

V is TRBV10-2 and J is TRBJ2-5, with 9 nucleotides matching TRBD1. Trimming at V came to 6 bases and at J to 4 bases, leaving 3 bases not matched to a gene. The CDR3 loop spans 13 amino acids. Germline V CDR1 and CDR2: WSHSY, SAAADI. This CDR3 is CASSGTGPETQYF. The CDR3, as DNA: TGCGCCAGCAGCGGGACAGGGCCAGAGACCCAGTACTTC.

Note on this clone: The identical CDR3 is also encoded by other nucleotide sequences in the sample. The chain recombines TRBV7-9 with TRBJ2-1; TRBD2 matches at 10 bases. This CDR3 region has 15 residues. The trim removed 4 bases at V and 4 bases at J, leaving 4 bases unmatched. Germline lookup yields CDR1 SEHNR and CDR2 FQNEAQ (reference sequence). CDR3 sequence: CASSSGLAEYNEQFF. CDR3 coding DNA: TGTGCCAGCAGCTCCGGACTAGCGGAGTACAATGAGCAGTTCTTC.

This clone has a handful of counts. CDR3 sequence reads: CASSFYRQGGTGELFF. The CDR3 bases are TGTGCCAGCAGTTTTTATCGACAGGGAGGCACCGGGGAGCTGTTTTTT. The gene calls are TRBV6-5 and TRBJ2-2; possibly TRBD1 for D (7 bases). Germline CDR1 MNHEY, CDR2 SVGAGI. V lost 4 bases and J 4 bases, leaving 16 bases between the germline ends. The CDR3 is 16 amino acids.

This clone was counted only a few times. The chain is built from TRBV5-4 and TRBJ1-1; D is possibly TRBD1 (5 bases). Trimming removed 5 bases from V and 1 base from J, with 9 bases in between. The CDR3 loop spans 13 amino acids. CDR1 is SGHNT and CDR2 is YYREEE in the germline V gene (reference sequence). CDR3 DNA: TGTGCCAGCAGATCAGACAGGAACACTGAAGCTTTCTTT. Amino acids: CASRSDRNTEAFF.